What follows are 5 T cell receptor beta chains derived from one specimen sequenced in a study of blood T cell repertoires in COVID-19. Sequencing was performed with immunoSEQ multiplex PCR; in TCRdb, only in-frame clones are kept and a portion is missing. The data hold approximately 91,000 clones, with 70% to 90% observed a single time. The sample comprised peripheral blood. The receptors stem from a man in his sixties or seventies with acute or convalescent COVID-19.

The chain couples TRBV5-6 to TRBJ2-3; no reliable D call. The CDR3 runs 13 residues. Germline CDR1 SGHDT, CDR2 YYEEEE. V was pared by 2 bases and J by 3 bases, with 7 bases between. CDR3 sequence: CASSFQRTDTQYF. CDR3 in DNA: TGTGCCAGCAGCTTCCAGCGAACAGATACGCAGTATTTT.

The J gene is TRBJ2-3, the V gene TRBV7-2; 8 nucleotides align to TRBD2. Germline V CDR1 and CDR2: SGHTA, FQGNSA. Losses at the gene ends were 2 bases for V and 3 bases for J; bases not matched to a gene: 4. The CDR3 consists of 15 residues. CDR3: CASSLYGGGTDTQYF. The CDR3 region has the DNA TGTGCCAGCAGCTTATACGGCGGGGGGACAGATACGCAGTATTTT.

The chain links TRBV28 to TRBJ1-2; TRBD1 might be the D (6 bases). Germline V lookup: CDR1 MDHEN, CDR2 SYDVKM. The CDR3 consists of 15 residues. The ends were cut back, 3 bases at V and 4 bases at J, with 15 bases in the middle. The CDR3 coding sequence is TGTGCCAGCAGTTTGGGGGCACAGGGCTTCTATGGCTACACCTTC. It codes for CASSLGAQGFYGYTF.

The rearrangement links TRBV11-3 to TRBJ2-7, with D maybe TRBD1 (6 bases). In germline, CDR1 is SGHNT, CDR2 YENEEA. The CDR3 is 15 residues long. Trimming took 6 bases from V and 4 from J, leaving 19 bases between them. Here the CDR3 DNA reads TGTGCCAGCAGGACAGGCAACTTACCTTCATACGAGCAGTACGTC. Residues: CASRTGNLPSYEQYV.

The genes are TRBV16 and TRBJ1-2; D gene unclear. Trimming cost V 3 bases and J 4 bases, with 9 bases left between them. CDR1 KGHSY and CDR2 FQNENV come from the germline V gene. The CDR3 loop spans 13 amino acids. CDR3 in DNA: TGTGCCAGCAGCCAGGAGGGAGGCTATGGCTACACCTTC. It codes for CASSQEGGYGYTF.